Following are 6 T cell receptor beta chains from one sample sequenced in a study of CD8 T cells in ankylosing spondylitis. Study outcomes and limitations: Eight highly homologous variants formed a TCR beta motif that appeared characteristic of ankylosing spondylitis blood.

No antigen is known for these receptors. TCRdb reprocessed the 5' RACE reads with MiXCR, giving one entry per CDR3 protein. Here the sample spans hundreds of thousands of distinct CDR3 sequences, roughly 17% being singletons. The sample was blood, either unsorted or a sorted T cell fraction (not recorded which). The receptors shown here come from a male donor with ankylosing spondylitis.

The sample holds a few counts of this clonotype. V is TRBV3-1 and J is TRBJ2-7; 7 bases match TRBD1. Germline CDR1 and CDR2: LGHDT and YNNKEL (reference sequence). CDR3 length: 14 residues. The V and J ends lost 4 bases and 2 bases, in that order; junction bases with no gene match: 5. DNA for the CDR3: TGTGCCAGCAGCCCGGACAGGAAAACCTACGAGCAGTACTTC. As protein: CASSPDRKTYEQYF.

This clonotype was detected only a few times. DNA of the CDR3: TGCAGTGCTGGAACGGCTGATCAGCCCCAGCATTTT. Translation: CSAGTADQPQHF. The V and J genes are TRBV20-1 and TRBJ1-5, with no clear D. CDR3 length equals 12 residues. The germline V and J ends were trimmed by 5 bases and 5 bases, with 10 bases remaining between them. Germline values: CDR1 DFQATT, CDR2 SNEGSKA (reference sequence).

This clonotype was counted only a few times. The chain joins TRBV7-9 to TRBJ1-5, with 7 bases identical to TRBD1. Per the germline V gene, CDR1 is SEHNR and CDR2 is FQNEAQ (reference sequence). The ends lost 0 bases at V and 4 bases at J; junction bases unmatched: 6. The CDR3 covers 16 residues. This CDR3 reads CASSLATGTDNQPQHF. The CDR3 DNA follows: TGTGCCAGCAGCTTAGCTACCGGGACAGATAATCAGCCCCAGCATTTT.

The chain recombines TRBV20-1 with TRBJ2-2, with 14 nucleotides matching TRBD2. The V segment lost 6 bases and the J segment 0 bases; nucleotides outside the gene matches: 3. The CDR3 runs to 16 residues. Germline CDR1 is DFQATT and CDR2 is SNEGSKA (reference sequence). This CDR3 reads CSATGLAGANTGELFF. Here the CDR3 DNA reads TGCAGTGCCACGGGACTAGCGGGGGCGAACACCGGGGAGCTGTTTTTT.

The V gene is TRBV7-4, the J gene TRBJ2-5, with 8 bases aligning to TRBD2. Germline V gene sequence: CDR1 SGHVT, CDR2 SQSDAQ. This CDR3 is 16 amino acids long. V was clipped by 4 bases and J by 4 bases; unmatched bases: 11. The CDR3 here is CASSSCGTRGRETQYF. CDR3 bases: TGTGCCAGCAGCTCCTGTGGGACTAGGGGACGAGAGACCCAGTACTTC.

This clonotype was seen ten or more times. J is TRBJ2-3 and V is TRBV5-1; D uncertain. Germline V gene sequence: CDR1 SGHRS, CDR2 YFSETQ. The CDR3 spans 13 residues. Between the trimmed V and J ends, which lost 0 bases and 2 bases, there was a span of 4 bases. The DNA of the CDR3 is TGCGCCAGCAGCTTGGCTCCCACAGATACGCAGTATTTT. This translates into CASSLAPTDTQYF.